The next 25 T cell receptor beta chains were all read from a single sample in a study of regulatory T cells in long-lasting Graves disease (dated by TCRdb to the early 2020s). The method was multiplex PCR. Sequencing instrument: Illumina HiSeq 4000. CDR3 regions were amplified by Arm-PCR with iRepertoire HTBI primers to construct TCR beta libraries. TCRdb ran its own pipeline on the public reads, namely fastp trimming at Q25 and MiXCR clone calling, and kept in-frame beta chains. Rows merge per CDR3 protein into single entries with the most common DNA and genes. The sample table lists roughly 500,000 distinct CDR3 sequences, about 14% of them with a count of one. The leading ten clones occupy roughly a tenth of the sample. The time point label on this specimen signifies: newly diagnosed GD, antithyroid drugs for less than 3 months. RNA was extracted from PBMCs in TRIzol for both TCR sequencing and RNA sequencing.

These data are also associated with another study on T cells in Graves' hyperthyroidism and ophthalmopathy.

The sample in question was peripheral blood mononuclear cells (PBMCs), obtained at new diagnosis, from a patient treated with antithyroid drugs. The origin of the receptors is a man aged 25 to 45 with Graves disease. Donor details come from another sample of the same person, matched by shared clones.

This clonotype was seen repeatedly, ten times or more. The CDR3 DNA sequence: TGTGCCAGCAGTTACGACTCACCGGGGGCCTACGAGCAGTACTTC. This gives the protein CASSYDSPGAYEQYF. The gene calls are TRBV6-2 or TRBV6-3 and TRBJ2-7, with D maybe TRBD2 (6 bases). V lost 2 bases, J lost 2 bases, and 13 bases lay in between. CDR3 size: 15 residues. Looked up from germline, CDR1 is MNHEY and CDR2 is SVGEGT.

The CDR3 DNA sequence: TGTGCCAGCAACAAGGAACAGGTTAACTATGGCTACACCTTC. Translated: CASNKEQVNYGYTF. V is TRBV2 and J is TRBJ1-2; possible D gene TRBD1, 5 bases. This CDR3 spans 14 amino acids. V lost 7 bases and J 1 base, leaving 13 bases between the germline ends. The germline V gene encodes CDR1 SNHLY and CDR2 FYNNEI.

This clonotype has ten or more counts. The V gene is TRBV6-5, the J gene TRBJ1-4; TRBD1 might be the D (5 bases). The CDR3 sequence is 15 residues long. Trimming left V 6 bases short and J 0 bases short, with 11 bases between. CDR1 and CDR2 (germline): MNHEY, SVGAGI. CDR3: CASSFSGATNEKLFF. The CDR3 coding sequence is TGTGCCAGCAGCTTCTCGGGGGCAACTAATGAAAAACTGTTTTTT.

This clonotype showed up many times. This CDR3 reads CASSLGQNEQFF. Written as DNA, the CDR3 is TGCGCCAGCAGCTTGGGACAAAATGAGCAGTTCTTC. The genes are TRBV5-1 and TRBJ2-1; no reliable D call. Germline V gives CDR1 SGHRS, CDR2 YFSETQ. The CDR3 length is 12 residues. The V and J ends lost 0 bases and 7 bases respectively, with 5 bases between them.

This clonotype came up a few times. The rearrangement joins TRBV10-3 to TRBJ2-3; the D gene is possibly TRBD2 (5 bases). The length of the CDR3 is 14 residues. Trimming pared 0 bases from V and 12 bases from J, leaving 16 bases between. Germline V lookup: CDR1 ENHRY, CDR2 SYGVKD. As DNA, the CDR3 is TGTGCCATCAGTGAGTCGACGAGGGTCCCCTTTCAGTATTTT. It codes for CAISESTRVPFQYF.

CDR3 protein: CASSLGQGFQPQHF. In DNA, the CDR3 is TGTGCCAGCAGCTTAGGACAGGGGTTTCAGCCCCAGCATTTT. This rearrangement joins TRBV7-9 to TRBJ1-5; 8 positions match TRBD1. Germline CDR1 and CDR2: SEHNR and FQNEAQ (reference sequence). CDR3 length: 14 residues. With 1 base clipped from V and 6 bases from J, the junction kept 2 bases outside the gene matches. Looking up the rest from reference TRBV7-9 and TRBJ1-5 gives the full variable domain: DTGVSQNPRHKITKRGQNVTFRCDPISEHNRLYWYRQTLGQGPEFLTYFQNEAQLEKSRLLSDRFSAERPKGSFSTLEIQRTEQGDSAMYLCASSLGQGFQPQHFGDGTRLSIL.

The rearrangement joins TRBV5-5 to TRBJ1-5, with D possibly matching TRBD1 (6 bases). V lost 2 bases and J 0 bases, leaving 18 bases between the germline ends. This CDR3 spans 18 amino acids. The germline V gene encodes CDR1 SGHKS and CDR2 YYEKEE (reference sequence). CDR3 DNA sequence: TGTGCCAGCAGCTTATGGGACGGGGGGCCTTATAGCAATCAGCCCCAGCATTTT. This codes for CASSLWDGGPYSNQPQHF. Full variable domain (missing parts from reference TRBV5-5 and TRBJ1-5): DAGVTQSPTHLIKTRGQQVTLRCSPISGHKSVSWYQQVLGQGPQFIFQYYEKEERGRGNFPDRFSARQFPNYSSELNVNALLLGDSALYLCASSLWDGGPYSNQPQHFGDGTRLSIL.

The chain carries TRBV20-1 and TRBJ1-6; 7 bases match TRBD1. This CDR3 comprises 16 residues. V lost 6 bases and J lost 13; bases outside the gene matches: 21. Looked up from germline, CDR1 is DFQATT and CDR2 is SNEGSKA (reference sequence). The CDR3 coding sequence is TGCAGTGCCGCAAAGCTCTCAGGGGGAACGCAATCGCCCCTCCACTTT. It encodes CSAAKLSGGTQSPLHF.

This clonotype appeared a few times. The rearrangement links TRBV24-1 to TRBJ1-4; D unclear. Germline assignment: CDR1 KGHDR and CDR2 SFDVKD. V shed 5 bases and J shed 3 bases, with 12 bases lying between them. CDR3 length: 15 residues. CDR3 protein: CATSGGLGANEKLFF. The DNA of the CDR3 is TGTGCCACCAGTGGTGGCCTCGGAGCTAATGAAAAACTGTTTTTT.

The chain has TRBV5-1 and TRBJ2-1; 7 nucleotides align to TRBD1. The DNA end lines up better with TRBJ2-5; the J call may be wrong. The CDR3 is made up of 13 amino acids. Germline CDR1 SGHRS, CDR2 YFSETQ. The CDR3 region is CASSRGQRETQYF. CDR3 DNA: TGCGCCAGCAGCCGGGGACAGAGAGAGACCCAGTACTTC.

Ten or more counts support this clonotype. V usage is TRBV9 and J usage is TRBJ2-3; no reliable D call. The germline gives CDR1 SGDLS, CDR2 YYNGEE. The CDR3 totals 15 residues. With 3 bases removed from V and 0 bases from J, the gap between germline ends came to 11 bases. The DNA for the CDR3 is TGTGCCAGCAGCGCGCGAACCACTAGCACAGATACGCAGTATTTT. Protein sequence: CASSARTTSTDTQYF.

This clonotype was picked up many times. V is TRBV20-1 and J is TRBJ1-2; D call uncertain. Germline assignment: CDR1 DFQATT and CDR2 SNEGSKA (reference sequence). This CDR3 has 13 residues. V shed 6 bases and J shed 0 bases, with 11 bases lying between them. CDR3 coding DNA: TGCAGTGCGAGCGAGGGTCCTAACTATGGCTACACCTTC. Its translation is CSASEGPNYGYTF.

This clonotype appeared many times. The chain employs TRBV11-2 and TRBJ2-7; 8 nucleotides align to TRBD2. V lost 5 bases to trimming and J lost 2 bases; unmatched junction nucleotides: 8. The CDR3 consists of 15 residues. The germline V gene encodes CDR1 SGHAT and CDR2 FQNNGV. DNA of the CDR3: TGTGCCAGCAGCAAAAAACGAGCGGGGGCCTACGAGCAGTACTTC. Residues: CASSKKRAGAYEQYF.

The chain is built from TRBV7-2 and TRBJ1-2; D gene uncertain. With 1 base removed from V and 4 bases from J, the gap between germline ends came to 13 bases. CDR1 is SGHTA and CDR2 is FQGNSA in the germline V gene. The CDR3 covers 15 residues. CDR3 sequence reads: CASSLVSAALYGYTF. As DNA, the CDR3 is TGTGCCAGCAGCTTAGTTTCGGCAGCCCTCTATGGCTACACCTTC.

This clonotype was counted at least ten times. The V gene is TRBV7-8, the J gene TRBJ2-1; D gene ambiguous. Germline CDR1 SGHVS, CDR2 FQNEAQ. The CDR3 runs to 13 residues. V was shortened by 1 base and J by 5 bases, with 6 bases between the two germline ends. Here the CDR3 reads CASSLVRHNEQFF. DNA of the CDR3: TGTGCCAGCAGCTTAGTTCGGCACAATGAGCAGTTCTTC.

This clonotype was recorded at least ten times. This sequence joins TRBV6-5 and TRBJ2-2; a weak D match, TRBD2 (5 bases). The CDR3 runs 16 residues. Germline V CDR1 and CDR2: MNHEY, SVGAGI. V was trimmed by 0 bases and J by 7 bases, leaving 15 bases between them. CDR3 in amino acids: CASSYSLGLEVGELFF. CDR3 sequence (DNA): TGTGCCAGCAGTTACTCGCTCGGTCTGGAGGTCGGGGAGCTGTTTTTT.

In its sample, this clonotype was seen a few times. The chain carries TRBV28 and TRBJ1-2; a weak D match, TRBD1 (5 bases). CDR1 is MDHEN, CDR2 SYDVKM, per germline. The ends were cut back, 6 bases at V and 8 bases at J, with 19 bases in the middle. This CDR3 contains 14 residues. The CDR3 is CASSQEEGSGGYTF. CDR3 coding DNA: TGTGCCAGCAGCCAAGAAGAGGGGTCGGGAGGCTACACCTTC.

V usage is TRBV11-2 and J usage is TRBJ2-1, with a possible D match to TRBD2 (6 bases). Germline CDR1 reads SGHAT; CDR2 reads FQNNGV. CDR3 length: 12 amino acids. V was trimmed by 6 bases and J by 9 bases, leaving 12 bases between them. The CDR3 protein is CASSRGTAEQFF. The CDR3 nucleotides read TGTGCCAGCAGTCGGGGGACGGCTGAGCAGTTCTTC.

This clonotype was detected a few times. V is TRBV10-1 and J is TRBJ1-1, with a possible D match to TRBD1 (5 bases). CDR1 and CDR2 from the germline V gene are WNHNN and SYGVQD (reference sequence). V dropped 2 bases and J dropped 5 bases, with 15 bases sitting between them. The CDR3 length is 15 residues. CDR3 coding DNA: TGCGCCAGCAGTGAGGGGGCGGCGGGGAAGACTGAAGCTTTCTTT. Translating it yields CASSEGAAGKTEAFF.

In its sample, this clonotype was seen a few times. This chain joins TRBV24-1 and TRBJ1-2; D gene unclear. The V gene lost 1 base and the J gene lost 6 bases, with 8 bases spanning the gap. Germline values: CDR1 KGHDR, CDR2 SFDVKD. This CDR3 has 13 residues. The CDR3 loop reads CATSDFKGDGYTF. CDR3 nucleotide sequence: TGTGCCACCAGTGATTTTAAGGGCGATGGCTACACCTTC.

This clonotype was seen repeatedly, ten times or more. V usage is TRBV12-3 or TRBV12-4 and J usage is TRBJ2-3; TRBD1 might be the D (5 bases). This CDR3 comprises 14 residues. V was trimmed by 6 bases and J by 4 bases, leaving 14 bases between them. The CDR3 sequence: CASSHRGRSDTQYF. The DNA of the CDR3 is TGTGCCAGCAGCCATAGGGGTCGGTCAGATACGCAGTATTTT.

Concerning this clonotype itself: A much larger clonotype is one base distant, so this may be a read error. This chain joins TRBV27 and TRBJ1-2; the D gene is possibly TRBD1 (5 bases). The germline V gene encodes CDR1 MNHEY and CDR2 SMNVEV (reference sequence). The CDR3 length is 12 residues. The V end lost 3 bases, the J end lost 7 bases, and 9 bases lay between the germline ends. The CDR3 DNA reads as TGTGCCAGCAGTTTTGTGGGGGGTGGCTACACCTTC. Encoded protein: CASSFVGGGYTF.

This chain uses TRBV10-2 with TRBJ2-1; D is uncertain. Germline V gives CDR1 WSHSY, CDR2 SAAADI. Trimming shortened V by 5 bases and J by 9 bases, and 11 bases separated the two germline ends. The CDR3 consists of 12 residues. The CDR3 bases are TGCGCCAGCAGTACAGCAGGTGGTGAGCAGTTCTTC. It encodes CASSTAGGEQFF.

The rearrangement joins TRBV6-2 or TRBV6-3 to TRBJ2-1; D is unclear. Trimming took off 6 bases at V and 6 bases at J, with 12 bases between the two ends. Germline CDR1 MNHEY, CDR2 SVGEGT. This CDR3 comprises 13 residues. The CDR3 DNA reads TGTGCCAGCAGCCAAGGCATGTCCAATGAGCAGTTCTTC. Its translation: CASSQGMSNEQFF.

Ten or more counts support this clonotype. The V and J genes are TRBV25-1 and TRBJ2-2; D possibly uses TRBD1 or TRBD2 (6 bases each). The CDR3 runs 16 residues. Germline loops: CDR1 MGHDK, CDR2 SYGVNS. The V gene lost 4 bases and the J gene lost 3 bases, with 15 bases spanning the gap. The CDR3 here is CASSARWGADTGELFF. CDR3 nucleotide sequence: TGTGCCAGCAGTGCCCGATGGGGGGCGGACACCGGGGAGCTGTTTTTT.